The rows below give T cell receptor beta chains drawn from one sample of a study of cytomegalovirus exposure and HLA in healthy donors. The repertoire was sequenced with immunoSEQ multiplex PCR; TCRdb's copy has only in-frame clones and lacks some. The data contain 90,000 to 120,000 clones, 70% to 80% of them singletons. Sequencing used PBMCs. The receptors come from a man aged 18 to 30 in good health and CMV-seronegative. Both conserved end residues are part of each CDR3. D genes are given only for firm matches. Not all rows give a size; the values are once, few, many and, for expanded clones, a class.

CDR3nt: TGTGCCAGCAGCCCACACCCGGGACAGATCAGCTCCTACGAGCAGTACTTC; CDR3aa: CASSPHPGQISSYEQYF; v_gene: TRBV9; d_gene: TRBD1; j_gene: TRBJ2-7; abundance: NA
CDR3nt: TGTGCCAGCAGCCCCGGGACTAGGGCCGGGGAGCTGTTTTTT; CDR3aa: CASSPGTRAGELFF; v_gene: TRBV5-6; d_gene: TRBD2; j_gene: TRBJ2-2; abundance: NA
CDR3nt: TGTGCCAGCAGTGGAGATCAGCCCCAGCATTTT; CDR3aa: CASSGDQPQHF; v_gene: TRBV28; d_gene: NA; j_gene: TRBJ1-5; abundance: NA
CDR3nt: TGTGCCAGCAGCCCTAGGACAGGAGGATTCTACGAGCAGTACTTC; CDR3aa: CASSPRTGGFYEQYF; v_gene: TRBV7-2; d_gene: TRBD1; j_gene: TRBJ2-7; abundance: NA
CDR3nt: TGTGCCAGTAGTATCCCTAGACAGCCCACTCAGCCCCAGCATTTT; CDR3aa: CASSIPRQPTQPQHF; v_gene: TRBV19; d_gene: NA; j_gene: TRBJ1-5; abundance: NA
CDR3nt: TGTGCCAGTTCATATGAAACAGGTTTTTCCTACGAGCAGTACTTC; CDR3aa: CASSYETGFSYEQYF; v_gene: TRBV19; d_gene: NA; j_gene: TRBJ2-7; abundance: NA
CDR3nt: TGTGCCAGCAGCTTAGCGGGATCGAACACCGGGGAGCTGTTTTTT; CDR3aa: CASSLAGSNTGELFF; v_gene: TRBV11-2; d_gene: NA; j_gene: TRBJ2-2; abundance: NA
CDR3nt: TGTGCCAGCAGGCCGACAGGGAACTATGGCTACACCTTC; CDR3aa: CASRPTGNYGYTF; v_gene: TRBV27; d_gene: TRBD1; j_gene: TRBJ1-2; abundance: NA
CDR3nt: TGCGCCAGCAGCTTGGCGGGACAGGCCGTCCTGGGACAGTACTTC; CDR3aa: CASSLAGQAVLGQYF; v_gene: TRBV5-1; d_gene: TRBD1; j_gene: TRBJ2-7; abundance: NA
CDR3nt: TGTGCCAGCAGCCCCCCAAGGAGCGGGGGGATCTGGGAGACCCAGTACTTC; CDR3aa: CASSPPRSGGIWETQYF; v_gene: TRBV7-2; d_gene: TRBD2; j_gene: TRBJ2-5; abundance: once
CDR3nt: TGTGCCAGCAAGGGGGAGACAGCCTCCTACGAGCAGTACTTC; CDR3aa: CASKGETASYEQYF; v_gene: TRBV6-1; d_gene: NA; j_gene: TRBJ2-7; abundance: NA
CDR3nt: TGCGCCAGCAGCTCGGGACTAGCGGGGGGGGGAATTGCAGATACGCAGTATTTT; CDR3aa: CASSSGLAGGGIADTQYF; v_gene: TRBV5-1; d_gene: TRBD2; j_gene: TRBJ2-3; abundance: NA
CDR3nt: TGTGCCAGCAGCATGTTTCAGGGGTCAGATACGCAGTATTTT; CDR3aa: CASSMFQGSDTQYF; v_gene: TRBV9; d_gene: NA; j_gene: TRBJ2-3; abundance: once
CDR3nt: TGTGCCAGCAGCCCGGACTTATTGAACACTGAAGCTTTCTTT; CDR3aa: CASSPDLLNTEAFF; v_gene: TRBV7-8; d_gene: NA; j_gene: TRBJ1-1; abundance: few
CDR3nt: TGTGCCAGCAGCGTAGTAGGTCTCACTAGCGGGGGCTCCCCCGGGGGCCGGGATACGCAGTATTTT; CDR3aa: CASSVVGLTSGGSPGGRDTQYF; v_gene: TRBV9; d_gene: TRBD2; j_gene: TRBJ2-3; abundance: NA
CDR3nt: TGTGCCAGTAGTACGGCAGTATGGAGCACTGAAGCTTTCTTT; CDR3aa: CASSTAVWSTEAFF; v_gene: TRBV19; d_gene: NA; j_gene: TRBJ1-1; abundance: few
CDR3nt: TGTGCCAGCAGTGAAGCGATAGAAGGACAGGGAGGAGGCGAGCAGTACTTC; CDR3aa: CASSEAIEGQGGGEQYF; v_gene: TRBV6-1; d_gene: TRBD1; j_gene: TRBJ2-7; abundance: NA